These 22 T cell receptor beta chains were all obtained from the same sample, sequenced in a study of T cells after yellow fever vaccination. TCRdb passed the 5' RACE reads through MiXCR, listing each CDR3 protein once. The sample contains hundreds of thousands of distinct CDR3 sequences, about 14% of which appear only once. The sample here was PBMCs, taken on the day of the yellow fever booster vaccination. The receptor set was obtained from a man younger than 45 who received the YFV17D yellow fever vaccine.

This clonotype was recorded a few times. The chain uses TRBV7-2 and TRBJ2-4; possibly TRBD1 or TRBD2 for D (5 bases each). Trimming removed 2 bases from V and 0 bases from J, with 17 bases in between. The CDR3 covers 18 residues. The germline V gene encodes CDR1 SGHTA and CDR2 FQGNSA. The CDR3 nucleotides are TGTGCCAGCAGCTTACCGGGGCGTGCGGGTCGAGCCAAAAACATTCAGTACTTC. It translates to CASSLPGRAGRAKNIQYF.

CDR3 in DNA: TGTGCCCTAAATCAGGGGGCGCTGGGGGAAAAACTGTTTTTT. This sequence encodes CALNQGALGEKLFF. The chain has TRBV7-3 and TRBJ1-4; TRBD1 agrees at 8 bases. The CDR3 contains 14 residues. Trimming at V came to 11 bases and at J to 8 bases, leaving 13 bases not matched to a gene. The germline V gene has CDR1 SGHTA and CDR2 FQGTGA.

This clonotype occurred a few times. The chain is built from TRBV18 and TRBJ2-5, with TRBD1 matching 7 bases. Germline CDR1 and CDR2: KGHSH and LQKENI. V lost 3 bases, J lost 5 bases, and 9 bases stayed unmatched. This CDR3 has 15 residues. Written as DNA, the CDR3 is TGTGCCAGCTCACCGCGACAGGGTCTAGGTGAGACCCAGTACTTC. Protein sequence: CASSPRQGLGETQYF.

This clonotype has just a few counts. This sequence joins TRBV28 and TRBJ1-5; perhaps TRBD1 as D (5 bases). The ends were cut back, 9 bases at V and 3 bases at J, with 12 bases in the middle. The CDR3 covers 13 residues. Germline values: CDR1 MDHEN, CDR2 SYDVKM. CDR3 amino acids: CASMGHFNQPQHF. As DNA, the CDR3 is TGTGCCAGTATGGGGCACTTCAATCAGCCCCAGCATTTT.

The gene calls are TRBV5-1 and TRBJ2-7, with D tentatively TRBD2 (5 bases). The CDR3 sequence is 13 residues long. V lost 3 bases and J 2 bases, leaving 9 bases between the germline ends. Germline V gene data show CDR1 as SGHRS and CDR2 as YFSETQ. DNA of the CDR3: TGCGCCAGCAGCTCGGGGAACACCTACGAGCAGTACTTC. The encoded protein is CASSSGNTYEQYF. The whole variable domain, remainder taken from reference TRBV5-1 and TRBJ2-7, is KAGVTQTPRYLIKTRGQQVTLSCSPISGHRSVSWYQQTPGQGLQFLFEYFSETQRNKGNFPGRFSGRQFSNSRSEMNVSTLELGDSALYLCASSSGNTYEQYFGPGTRLTVT.

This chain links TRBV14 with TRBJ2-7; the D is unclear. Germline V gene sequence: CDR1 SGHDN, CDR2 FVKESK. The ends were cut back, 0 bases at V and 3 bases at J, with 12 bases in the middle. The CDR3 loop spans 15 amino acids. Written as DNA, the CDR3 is TGTGCCAGCAGCCAAGAAGGGAAGTTCGGCTACGAGCAGTACTTC. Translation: CASSQEGKFGYEQYF.

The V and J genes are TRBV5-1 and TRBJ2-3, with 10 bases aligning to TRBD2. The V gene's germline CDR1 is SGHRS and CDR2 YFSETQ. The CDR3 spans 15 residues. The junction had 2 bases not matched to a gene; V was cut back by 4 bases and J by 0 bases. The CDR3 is CASSAGLASTDTQYF. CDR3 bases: TGCGCCAGCAGCGCGGGACTAGCGAGCACAGATACGCAGTATTTT.

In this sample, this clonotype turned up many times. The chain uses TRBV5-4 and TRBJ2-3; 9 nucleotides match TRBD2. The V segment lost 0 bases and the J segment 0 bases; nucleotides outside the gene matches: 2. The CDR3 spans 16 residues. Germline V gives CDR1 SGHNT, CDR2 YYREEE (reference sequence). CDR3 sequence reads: CASSLGLAGSTDTQYF. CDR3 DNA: TGTGCCAGCAGCTTGGGGCTAGCGGGGAGCACAGATACGCAGTATTTT.

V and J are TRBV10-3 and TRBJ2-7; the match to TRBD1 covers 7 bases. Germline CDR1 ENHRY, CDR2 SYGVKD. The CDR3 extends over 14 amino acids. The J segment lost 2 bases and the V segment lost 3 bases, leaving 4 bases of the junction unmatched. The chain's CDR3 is CAISDSGGAYEQYF. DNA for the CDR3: TGTGCCATCAGTGACTCAGGGGGAGCCTACGAGCAGTACTTC.

CDR3 nucleotides: TGCAGTGCTTGGGACTCAGGAGGAACGGAGACCCAGTACTTC. This sequence encodes CSAWDSGGTETQYF. J is TRBJ2-5 and V is TRBV20-1; D is perhaps TRBD2 (6 bases). The CDR3 spans 14 residues. Germline values: CDR1 DFQATT, CDR2 SNEGSKA (reference sequence). Trimming removed 5 bases at V and 5 bases at J, with 18 bases between.

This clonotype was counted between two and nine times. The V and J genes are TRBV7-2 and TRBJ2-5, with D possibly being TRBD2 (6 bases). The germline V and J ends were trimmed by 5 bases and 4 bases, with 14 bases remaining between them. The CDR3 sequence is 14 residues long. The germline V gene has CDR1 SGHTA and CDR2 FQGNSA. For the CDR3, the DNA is TGTGCCAGCAGCACGGGGGTATTACGAGAGACCCAGTACTTC. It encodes CASSTGVLRETQYF.

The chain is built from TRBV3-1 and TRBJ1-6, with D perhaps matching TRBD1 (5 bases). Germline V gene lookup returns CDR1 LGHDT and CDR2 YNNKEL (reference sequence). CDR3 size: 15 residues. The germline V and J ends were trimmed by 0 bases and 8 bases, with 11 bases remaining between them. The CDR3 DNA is TGTGCCAGCAGCCAAGACCACGGACACTATTCACCCCTCCACTTT. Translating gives CASSQDHGHYSPLHF.

Written as DNA, the CDR3 is TGTGCCAGCAGTTCACGGGCGGTAGTAGCCAAAAACATTCAGTACTTC. Amino acid sequence: CASSSRAVVAKNIQYF. The chain recombines TRBV6-5 with TRBJ2-4; D gene ambiguous. This CDR3 has 16 amino acids. Trimming removed 4 bases at V and 0 bases at J, with 13 bases between. Germline loops: CDR1 MNHEY, CDR2 SVGAGI.

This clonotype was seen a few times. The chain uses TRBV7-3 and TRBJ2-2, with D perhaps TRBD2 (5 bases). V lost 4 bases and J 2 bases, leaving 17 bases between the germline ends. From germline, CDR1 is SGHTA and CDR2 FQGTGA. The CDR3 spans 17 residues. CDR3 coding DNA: TGTGCCAGCAGCTCATTACCGGGGATTACTAACACCGGGGAGCTGTTTTTT. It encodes CASSSLPGITNTGELFF.

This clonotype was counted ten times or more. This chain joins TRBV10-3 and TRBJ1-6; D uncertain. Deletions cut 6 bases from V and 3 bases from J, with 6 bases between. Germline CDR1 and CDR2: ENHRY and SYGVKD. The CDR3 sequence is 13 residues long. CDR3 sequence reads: CAIRGNYNSPLHF. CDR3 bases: TGTGCCATCAGGGGGAACTATAATTCACCCCTCCACTTT.

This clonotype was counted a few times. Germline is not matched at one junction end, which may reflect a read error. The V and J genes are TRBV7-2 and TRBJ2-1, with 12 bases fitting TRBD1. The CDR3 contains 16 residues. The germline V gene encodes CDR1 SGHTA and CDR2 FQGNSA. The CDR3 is CASSLVGTGGYHEQFF. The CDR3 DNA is TGTGCCAGCAGCCTCGTGGGGACAGGGGGCTACCATGAGCAGTTCTTC.

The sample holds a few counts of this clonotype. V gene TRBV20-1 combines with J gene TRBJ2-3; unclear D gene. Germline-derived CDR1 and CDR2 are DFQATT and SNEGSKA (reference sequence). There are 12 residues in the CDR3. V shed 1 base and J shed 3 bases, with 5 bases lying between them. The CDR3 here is CSARGTTDTQYF. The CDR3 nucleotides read TGCAGTGCTAGAGGAACAACAGATACGCAGTATTTT.

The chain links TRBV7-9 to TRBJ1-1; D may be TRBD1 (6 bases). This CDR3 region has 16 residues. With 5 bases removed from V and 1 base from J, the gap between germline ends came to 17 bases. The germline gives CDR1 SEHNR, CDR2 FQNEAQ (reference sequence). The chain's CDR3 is CASSQNEGGWNTEAFF. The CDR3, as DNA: TGTGCCAGCAGCCAAAACGAGGGGGGATGGAACACTGAAGCTTTCTTT.

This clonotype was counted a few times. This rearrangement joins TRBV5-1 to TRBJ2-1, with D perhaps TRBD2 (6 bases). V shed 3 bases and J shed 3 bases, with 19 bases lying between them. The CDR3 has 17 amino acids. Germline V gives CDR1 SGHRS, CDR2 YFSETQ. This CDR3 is CASSSVPTSRDYNEQFF. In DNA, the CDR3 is TGCGCCAGCAGCTCGGTTCCCACTAGCCGAGACTACAATGAGCAGTTCTTC.

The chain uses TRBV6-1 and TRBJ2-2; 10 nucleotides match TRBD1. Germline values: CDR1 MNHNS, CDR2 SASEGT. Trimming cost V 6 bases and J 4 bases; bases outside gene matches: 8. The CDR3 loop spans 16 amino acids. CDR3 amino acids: CASRTGGAVGTGELFF. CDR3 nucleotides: TGTGCCAGCAGGACAGGGGGCGCAGTTGGCACCGGGGAGCTGTTTTTT.

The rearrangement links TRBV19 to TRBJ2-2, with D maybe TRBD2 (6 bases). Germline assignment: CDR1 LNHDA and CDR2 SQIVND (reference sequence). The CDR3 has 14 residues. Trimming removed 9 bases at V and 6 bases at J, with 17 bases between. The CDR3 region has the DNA TGTGCCAGCCGGGACTCCCCTGCTGCCGGGGAGCTGTTTTTT. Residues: CASRDSPAAGELFF. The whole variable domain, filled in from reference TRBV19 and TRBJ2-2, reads DGGITQSPKYLFRKEGQNVTLSCEQNLNHDAMYWYRQDPGQGLRLIYYSQIVNDFQKGDIAEGYSVSREKKESFPLTVTSAQKNPTAFYLCASRDSPAAGELFFGEGSRLTVL.

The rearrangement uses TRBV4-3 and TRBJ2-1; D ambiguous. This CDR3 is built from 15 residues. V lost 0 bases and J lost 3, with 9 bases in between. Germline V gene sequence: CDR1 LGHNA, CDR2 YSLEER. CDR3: CASSQDPGSYNEQFF. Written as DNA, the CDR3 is TGCGCCAGCAGCCAAGATCCTGGCAGCTACAATGAGCAGTTCTTC.